Presented here are 18 T cell receptor beta chains from one specimen sequenced in a study of OX40 agonist ivuxolimab in advanced cancers. The repertoire was sequenced with immunoSEQ multiplex PCR; TCRdb's copy has only in-frame clones and lacks some. This sample has roughly 71,000 clones, with 65% to 85% found just once. The sequences come from CD4+ or CD8+ T cells sorted from blood, collected in a trial of the OX40 agonist ivuxolimab. Receptors originate from an adult with an advanced solid tumor such as melanoma, head and neck, liver or kidney cancer.

The chain links TRBV5-4 to TRBJ2-3, with 8 bases fitting TRBD2. CDR1 and CDR2 (germline): SGHNT, YYREEE (reference sequence). The trim removed 2 bases at V and 4 bases at J, leaving 12 bases unmatched. There are 17 residues in the CDR3. CDR3 amino acids: CASSLPSGGGGADTQYF. The CDR3 region has the DNA TGTGCCAGCAGCTTACCCTCGGGGGGGGGTGGCGCAGATACGCAGTATTTT.

V and J are TRBV5-6 and TRBJ1-4; possibly TRBD1 for D (5 bases). Germline CDR1 is SGHDT and CDR2 is YYEEEE. The CDR3 is made up of 18 amino acids. V dropped 3 bases and J dropped 4 bases, with 22 bases sitting between them. CDR3 protein: CASSSRKLRQQNNEKLFF. The CDR3 DNA reads TGTGCCAGCAGCTCACGAAAACTGAGACAGCAAAATAATGAAAAACTGTTTTTT.

This chain links TRBV7-9 with TRBJ2-7; D is ambiguous. CDR1 is SEHNR, CDR2 FQNEAQ, per germline (reference sequence). The germline V and J ends were trimmed by 2 bases and 4 bases, with 12 bases remaining between them. The CDR3 is 14 amino acids. The CDR3 sequence is CASSLSGPAYEQYF. The CDR3, as DNA: TGTGCCAGCAGCTTATCTGGACCAGCATACGAGCAGTACTTC.

This chain uses TRBV7-2 with TRBJ1-2, with D possibly matching TRBD1 (5 bases). Germline V gene data show CDR1 as SGHTA and CDR2 as FQGNSA. Trimming removed 1 base at V and 5 bases at J, with 17 bases between. The CDR3 is 16 amino acids. CDR3 sequence: CASSLGGTPKQYGYTF. CDR3 nucleotides: TGTGCCAGCAGCTTAGGAGGGACGCCGAAGCAATATGGCTACACCTTC.

The J gene is TRBJ1-2, the V gene TRBV6-5, with TRBD1 as a possible D gene (6 bases). CDR1 and CDR2 from the germline V gene are MNHEY and SVGAGI. The CDR3 runs to 15 residues. V shed 0 bases and J shed 4 bases, with 12 bases lying between them. CDR3 residues: CASSYSTGQPYGYTF. The CDR3, as DNA: TGTGCCAGCAGTTACTCGACGGGACAACCCTATGGCTACACCTTC.

The V gene is TRBV4-3, the J gene TRBJ1-4, with D possibly TRBD1 on 6 matching bases. Trimming took 4 bases from V and 4 from J, leaving 16 bases between them. The CDR3 is made up of 16 amino acids. Per the germline V gene, CDR1 is LGHNA and CDR2 is YSLEER. DNA for the CDR3: TGCGCCAGCAGCCCCCGAGGGGGGGGAGATAATGAAAAACTGTTTTTT. It translates to CASSPRGGGDNEKLFF.

The V and J genes are TRBV11-2 and TRBJ1-2; no clear D. Germline lookup yields CDR1 SGHAT and CDR2 FQNNGV. The CDR3 consists of 14 residues. Trimming shortened V by 1 base and J by 3 bases, and 9 bases separated the two germline ends. The CDR3 sequence: CASSLVSSDYGYTF. CDR3 DNA: TGTGCCAGCAGCTTAGTTTCCAGTGACTATGGCTACACCTTC.

This clone showed up just once. This chain connects TRBV6-1 to TRBJ1-5; the D gene is possibly TRBD1 (6 bases). Per germline, CDR1 MNHNS and CDR2 SASEGT. V lost 4 bases and J lost 0, with 10 bases in between. The CDR3 is 15 amino acids. CDR3 DNA sequence: TGTGCCAGCAGTGGACAGGTGCATAGCAATCAGCCCCAGCATTTT. Encoded protein: CASSGQVHSNQPQHF.

CDR3: CASSPPTSGLYEQYF. The CDR3 nucleotides are TGTGCCAGCAGTCCCCCGACTAGCGGACTCTACGAGCAGTACTTC. This chain links TRBV28 with TRBJ2-7; 9 nucleotides line up with TRBD2. The length of the CDR3 is 15 residues. CDR1 and CDR2 (germline): MDHEN, SYDVKM. Germline trimming cut 5 bases from V and 3 bases from J; bases unmatched to any gene: 8. Variable domain in full (rest from reference TRBV28 and TRBJ2-7): DVKVTQSSRYLVKRTGEKVFLECVQDMDHENMFWYRQDPGLGLRLIYFSYDVKMKEKGDIPEGYSVSREKKERFSLILESASTNQTSMYLCASSPPTSGLYEQYFGPGTRLTVT.

CDR3 loop: CASREGYEKLFF. The CDR3 region has the DNA TGCGCCAGCCGGGAGGGGTATGAAAAACTGTTTTTT. The chain couples TRBV5-1 to TRBJ1-4, with D possibly matching TRBD1 (5 bases). The CDR3 is 12 residues long. Trimming left V 7 bases short and J 6 bases short, with 10 bases between. Germline V gene data show CDR1 as SGHRS and CDR2 as YFSETQ. The whole variable domain, filled in from reference TRBV5-1 and TRBJ1-4, reads KAGVTQTPRYLIKTRGQQVTLSCSPISGHRSVSWYQQTPGQGLQFLFEYFSETQRNKGNFPGRFSGRQFSNSRSEMNVSTLELGDSALYLCASREGYEKLFFGSGTQLSVL.

The CDR3 DNA reads TGTGCCAGCAGTAGCCGGGACTTCGGGTACTTC. As protein: CASSSRDFGYF. The chain is built from TRBV6-6 and TRBJ2-5; TRBD2 might be the D (6 bases). The germline V and J ends were trimmed by 5 bases and 13 bases, with 14 bases remaining between them. The CDR3 covers 11 residues. In germline, CDR1 is MNHNY, CDR2 SVGAGI (reference sequence).

V gene TRBV14 combines with J gene TRBJ2-5; D gene ambiguous. Trimming stripped 1 base from V and 11 bases from J, with 8 bases between. The CDR3 length is 11 residues. Germline V CDR1 and CDR2: SGHDN, FVKESK. As DNA, the CDR3 is TGTGCCAGCAGCCAAGGCAGAGAGCAGTACTTC. Its translation is CASSQGREQYF.

V and J are TRBV14 and TRBJ1-2, with D tentatively TRBD1 (6 bases). V was cut by 1 base and J by 8 bases, with 17 bases left in between. This CDR3 has 15 residues. The V gene's germline CDR1 is SGHDN and CDR2 FVKESK. CDR3 sequence reads: CASSQVGTPKGGYTF. In DNA, the CDR3 is TGTGCCAGCAGCCAAGTGGGGACACCCAAAGGAGGCTACACCTTC.

This chain links TRBV6-1 with TRBJ2-3; TRBD1 matches 8 bases. The J segment lost 0 bases and the V segment lost 6 bases, leaving 2 bases of the junction unmatched. The CDR3 consists of 14 residues. CDR1 is MNHNS and CDR2 is SASEGT in the germline V gene. Written as DNA, the CDR3 is TGTGCCAGCAGCCAGGGGGCTAGCACAGATACGCAGTATTTT. Encoded protein: CASSQGASTDTQYF.

V usage is TRBV18 and J usage is TRBJ2-1; 9 bases agree with TRBD2. This CDR3 comprises 15 residues. In germline, CDR1 is KGHSH, CDR2 LQKENI. J was trimmed by 5 bases and V by 2 bases; bases with no gene match: 4. The CDR3 sequence: CASSPMTSGHNEQFF. DNA for the CDR3: TGTGCCAGCTCACCAATGACTAGCGGACACAATGAGCAGTTCTTC.

This chain joins TRBV11-3 and TRBJ1-1; TRBD1 matches at 8 bases. Germline V gives CDR1 SGHNT, CDR2 YENEEA. Trimming at V came to 5 bases and at J to 4 bases, leaving 9 bases not matched to a gene. The CDR3 covers 15 residues. The CDR3 coding sequence is TGTGCCAGCAGCACCGGACAGGGCGGCGGCACTGAAGCTTTCTTT. Its protein is CASSTGQGGGTEAFF.

The CDR3 sequence is CASSQDVGYEQYF. The CDR3, as DNA: TGTGCCAGCAGCCAAGATGTCGGATACGAGCAGTACTTC. V is TRBV14 and J is TRBJ2-7; no reliable D call. Germline V CDR1 and CDR2: SGHDN, FVKESK. This CDR3 has 13 residues. V was clipped by 0 bases and J by 4 bases, with 7 bases between them.

The V call is TRBV14, the J call TRBJ2-1; 9 positions agree with TRBD1. CDR1 SGHDN and CDR2 FVKESK come from the germline V gene. CDR3 size: 15 residues. Losses at the gene ends were 7 bases for V and 6 bases for J; bases not matched to a gene: 10. The CDR3 sequence is CASTGVGQGRNEQFF. CDR3 sequence (DNA): TGTGCCAGCACCGGTGTGGGACAGGGTCGCAATGAGCAGTTCTTC.